The present T cell receptor beta chain was sequenced within a study of T cells after yellow fever vaccination. Study-level findings and limits: A small proportion of clonotypes was detected in both the CD4 and CD8 compartments. Weaker in magnitude, the secondary response showed a faster peak on day 5 versus 15.

Germline CDR1 reads SGHRS; CDR2 reads YFSETQ. This CDR3 is built from 16 residues. Deletions cut 2 bases from V and 2 bases from J, with 14 bases between. TCRdb called the 5' RACE reads again in MiXCR, with one record for every CDR3 protein. The repertoire holds about 240,000 distinct CDR3 sequences, with more than 3.5% as singletons. This clonotype was counted a few times. What it binds is not known. The material sequenced was PBMCs, taken 15 days after the yellow fever booster vaccination. This chain connects TRBV5-1 to TRBJ2-1, with D possibly being TRBD2 (6 bases). This TCR was sampled from a man between 18 and 35 years old who received the YFV17D yellow fever vaccine. The CDR3 coding sequence is TGCGCCAGCAGCTTTCAGGAGGGTGGGGCCTACAATGAGCAGTTCTTC. This gives the protein CASSFQEGGAYNEQFF.